The 3 T cell receptor beta chains listed next were all sequenced from one sample in a study of blood T cell repertoires in COVID-19. Libraries were prepared by immunoSEQ multiplex PCR; TCRdb keeps only in-frame clonotypes and omits some of them. The table lists hundreds of thousands of clones, 70% to 90% of them singletons. Sequencing input: peripheral blood. The receptors originated from a man at least 80 years old with acute or convalescent COVID-19.

The V call is TRBV30, the J call TRBJ2-1; D perhaps matches TRBD2 (6 bases). The CDR3 has 10 residues. CDR1 and CDR2 from the germline V gene are GTSNPN and SVGIG (reference sequence). Deletions cut 3 bases from V and 9 bases from J, with 6 bases between. Written as DNA, the CDR3 is TGTGCCTGGAGGGGGGGTGAGCAGTTCTTC. Translation: CAWRGGEQFF.

The chain has TRBV4-1 and TRBJ2-1; TRBD2 matches at 7 bases. The CDR3 is 17 amino acids. Germline V CDR1 and CDR2: MGHRA, YSYEKL. V gave up 0 bases and J gave up 2 bases; unmatched junction bases: 7. CDR3 amino acids: CASSQEPTSATYNEQFF. In nucleotides, the CDR3 is TGCGCCAGCAGCCAAGAGCCTACTAGCGCCACCTACAATGAGCAGTTCTTC.

Regarding this clone: The DNA is left out, because the CDR3 cannot be placed on it with certainty; the CDR3 is given as TCRdb lists it. CDR3 loop: CASSISARHQETQYF. The rearrangement joins TRBV19 to TRBJ2-5; the D call in the table, TRBD2, was not verified against the DNA. Germline V gene sequence: CDR1 LNHDA, CDR2 SQIVND (reference sequence). The CDR3 adds up to 15 amino acids, both ends counted.